This T cell receptor (beta chain) was sequenced in a study of blood T cells in healthy people across ages. The count of this clonotype is one. The V gene lost 0 bases and the J gene lost 1 base, with 11 bases spanning the gap. The germline gives CDR1 SGDLS, CDR2 YYNGEE. The CDR3 length is 16 residues. Per-sample yields of isolated PBMCs were at least 6 million. Samples each had at least 6 micrograms of total RNA extracted. Using a J-beta primer mix together with a sample-barcoded 5' primer, a second PCR was run for about 6 to 12 cycles. All samples gave at least 2.5 million CDR3-containing paired-end reads. TCRdb itself ran the 5' RACE reads through MiXCR, one entry per CDR3 protein. The data show about a million distinct CDR3 sequences, with 35% to 45% seen just once and under 15% held by the top ten.

Sequenced input: blood. V is TRBV9 and J is TRBJ2-4, with D possibly being TRBD2 (7 bases). This clonotype was obtained from a young man in good health. In nucleotides, the CDR3 is TGTGCCAGCAGCGTAGAGGGAGGGGGGGCCAAAAACATTCAGTACTTC. As protein: CASSVEGGGAKNIQYF.